This is a list of T cell receptor beta chains from one sample in a study of Ad26.COV2.S vaccination and SARS-CoV-2 variants. Data came from immunoSEQ multiplex PCR; TCRdb stores just in-frame clones and leaves some out. This sample has 350,000 to 500,000 clones; 88% occur once, and the top ten carry around 3.6%. The sample here was peripheral blood, taken in a trial of Ad26.COV2.S vaccine versus placebo. These receptors came from a person between 18 and 60 years old who received the Ad26.COV2.S COVID-19 vaccine or a placebo. The CDR3 runs from the conserved cysteine through the conserved F or W. D genes are given only for firm matches. A row's size may be missing; if present it is once, few, many or a size class.

clone size	V gene	D gene	J gene	CDR3 DNA	CDR3 protein
-	TRBV6-5	-	TRBJ2-3	TGTGCCAGCAGTCGACATACCCCCACAGATACGCAGTATTTT	CASSRHTPTDTQYF
-	TRBV30	TRBD2	TRBJ2-3	TGTGCCTGGAGTAACAGCGGGGGCACAGATACGCAGTATTTT	CAWSNSGGTDTQYF
-	TRBV4-1	TRBD1	TRBJ1-2	TGCGCCAGCAGCCAAGTTGGGAGCAGGGGGTCCGTCGGCTACACCTTC	CASSQVGSRGSVGYTF
-	TRBV2	TRBD1	TRBJ2-5	TGTGCCAGCTGGTCAGGACAGGGGGCTTGGGAGACCCAGTACTTC	CASWSGQGAWETQYF
-	TRBV2	TRBD2	TRBJ2-7	TGTGCCACGAGACTAGCGGGGGGGACGGGGCAGTACTTC	CATRLAGGTGQYF
few	TRBV6-6	-	TRBJ1-3	TGTGCCAGCAGTTACTCCCACTTTACGGGAAACACCATATATTTT	CASSYSHFTGNTIYF
-	TRBV30	TRBD1	TRBJ2-2	TGTGCCTGGAGGGACGAATTGACAGGGGCAGCCGGGGAGCTGTTTTTT	CAWRDELTGAAGELFF
-	TRBV9	TRBD1	TRBJ2-3	TGTGCCAGCAGCGTCCAGGGACAGATCACAGATACGCAGTATTTT	CASSVQGQITDTQYF
-	TRBV9	TRBD1	TRBJ1-1	TGTGCCAGCAGCGTAGCCTCAAGGGGGCCGGGCACTGAAGCTTTCTTT	CASSVASRGPGTEAFF
-	TRBV5-1	-	TRBJ1-1	TGCGCCAGCAGCTTGCAGAGTCAAGCTTTCTTT	CASSLQSQAFF
-	TRBV5-5	-	TRBJ2-7	TGTGCCAGCAGTCGTTCCCCGGATAGAGGCACCTACGAGCAGTACTTC	CASSRSPDRGTYEQYF
-	TRBV5-6	TRBD1	TRBJ1-2	TGTGCCAGCAGCCCCGGACAGGGGGCTTGGGGCTACACCTTC	CASSPGQGAWGYTF
-	TRBV5-1	TRBD1	TRBJ2-2	TGCGCCAGCAGCAAAGGGACAGCGAACACCGGGGAGCTGTTTTTT	CASSKGTANTGELFF
-	TRBV9	-	TRBJ2-5	TGTGCCAGCAGCGTAGTCGCGGGGGCACACGGGGAGACCCAGTACTTC	CASSVVAGAHGETQYF
-	TRBV18	-	TRBJ2-5	TGTGCCAGCTCACCGACCCCGCGACAAGAGACCCAGTACTTC	CASSPTPRQETQYF
-	TRBV5-1	-	TRBJ2-7	TGCGCCAGCAGCTTGTTAGGTGGGACGGCCTACGAGCAGTACTTC	CASSLLGGTAYEQYF
-	TRBV6-6	-	TRBJ2-7	TGTGCCAGCACTCCAGGAGGGAGCTCCTACGAGCAGTACTTC	CASTPGGSSYEQYF
-	TRBV19	-	TRBJ1-1	TGTGCCAGTAGTCCTGTGGTCCGGGGCACTGAAGCTTTCTTT	CASSPVVRGTEAFF
-	TRBV19	-	TRBJ2-5	TGTGCCAGTAGTTTGGCGGGGTGGCAAGAGACCCAGTACTTC	CASSLAGWQETQYF
-	TRBV7-9	-	TRBJ2-1	TGTGCCAGCAGCGCCGAGGTATTCAATGAGCAGTTCTTC	CASSAEVFNEQFF
-	TRBV2	TRBD1	TRBJ1-6	TGTGCCAGCAGTGTGGGACAGATTAATTCACCCCTCCACTTT	CASSVGQINSPLHF
-	TRBV29-1	TRBD1	TRBJ2-7	TGCAGCGTTGAAATCCCCCCGGGACAGGGTTTCTCCTACGAGCAGTACTTC	CSVEIPPGQGFSYEQYF
-	TRBV6-2/TRBV6-3	TRBD1	TRBJ1-2	TGTGCCAGCAGCCTAGGACAGGGGAACGGCTACACCTTC	CASSLGQGNGYTF
-	TRBV3-1/TRBV3-2	-	TRBJ2-1	TGTGCCAGCAGCCCCCGGCGGGGAGATTTAAATGAGCAGTTCTTC	CASSPRRGDLNEQFF
-	TRBV13	TRBD2	TRBJ2-1	TGTGCCAGCAGCTACGGACTAGCGGGGGTTGAGCAGTTCTTC	CASSYGLAGVEQFF
-	TRBV28	-	TRBJ1-5	TGTGCCAGCAGGACCGGGGAGAGCAATCAGCCCCAGCATTTT	CASRTGESNQPQHF